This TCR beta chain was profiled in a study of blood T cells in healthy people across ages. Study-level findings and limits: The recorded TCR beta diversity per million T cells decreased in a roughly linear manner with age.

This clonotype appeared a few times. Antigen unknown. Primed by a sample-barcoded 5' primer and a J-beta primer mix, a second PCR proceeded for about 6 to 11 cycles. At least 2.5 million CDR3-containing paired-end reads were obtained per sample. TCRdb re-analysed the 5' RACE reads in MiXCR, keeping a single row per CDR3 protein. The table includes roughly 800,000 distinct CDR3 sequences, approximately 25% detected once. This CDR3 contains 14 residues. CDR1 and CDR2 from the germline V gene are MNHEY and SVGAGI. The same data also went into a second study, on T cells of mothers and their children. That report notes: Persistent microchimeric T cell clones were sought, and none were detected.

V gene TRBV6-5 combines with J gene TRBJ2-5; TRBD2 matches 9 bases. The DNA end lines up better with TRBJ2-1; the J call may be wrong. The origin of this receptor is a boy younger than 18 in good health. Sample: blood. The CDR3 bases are TGTGCCAGCAGTTGGGGACTAGCAAAGAATGAGCAGTTCTTC. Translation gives CASSWGLAKNEQFF.